The 3 T cell receptor beta chains listed next were all sequenced from one sample in a study of neoadjuvant nivolumab and ipilimumab in lung cancer. Measured with immunoSEQ multiplex PCR; TCRdb has only the in-frame clones, and not every one. The sample has around 2,000 clones; 84% are singletons. The specimen was adjacent normal lung tissue, collected after neoadjuvant nivolumab, alone or with ipilimumab, at or shortly before surgery. The receptors stem from an adult with non-small cell lung cancer.

This clone occurred a few times. The gene calls are TRBV6-5 and TRBJ2-7; the D is unclear. Deletions cut 0 bases from V and 7 bases from J, with 13 bases between. The CDR3 has 14 residues. The germline gives CDR1 MNHEY, CDR2 SVGAGI. Written as DNA, the CDR3 is TGTGCCAGCAGTTACTCGACTGCTGCGTTGGAGCAGTACTTC. It translates to CASSYSTAALEQYF.

The chain uses TRBV13 and TRBJ1-4, with unresolved D. The germline gives CDR1 PRHDT, CDR2 FYEKMQ (reference sequence). The CDR3 is made up of 17 amino acids. Deletions cut 2 bases from V and 0 bases from J, with 13 bases between. The CDR3 DNA follows: TGTGCCAGCAGCTTAAAAGAGAGGGCTGCAACTAATGAAAAACTGTTTTTT. This gives the protein CASSLKERAATNEKLFF.

The rearrangement joins TRBV7-2 to TRBJ1-1, with 8 bases matching TRBD1. CDR3 length equals 13 residues. V was clipped by 6 bases and J by 7 bases; unmatched bases: 7. The germline CDR1 and CDR2 sequences are SGHTA and FQGNSA. In DNA, the CDR3 is TGTGCCAGCAGTAATCACAGGGGGGGTGAAGCTTTCTTT. Its translation is CASSNHRGGEAFF.